This T cell receptor beta chain was identified in a study of cytomegalovirus exposure and HLA in healthy donors. This PCR relied on a set of 60 Vbeta primers and 13 Jbeta primers. Produced via immunoSEQ multiplex PCR; TCRdb's table is partial and in-frame only. Its table lists fewer than 200,000 clones. Healthy people donating bone marrow made up the donors. Per the germline V gene, CDR1 is MNHNS and CDR2 is SASEGT. The CDR3 is made up of 18 amino acids. Germline trimming cut 2 bases from V and 8 bases from J; bases unmatched to any gene: 17. What was sequenced was PBMCs. This receptor was obtained from a young man in good health and CMV-seronegative. The chain carries TRBV6-1 and TRBJ2-3; 9 nucleotides agree with TRBD1. CDR3 in amino acids: CASSEKGFGTGKVGTQYF. The CDR3, as DNA: TGTGCCAGCAGTGAAAAAGGGTTTGGGACAGGGAAAGTGGGTACGCAGTATTTT.